The 27 T cell receptor beta chains given below trace back to one sample, sequenced in a study of T-cell reconstitution after alpha-beta-depleted transplantation in children listed by TCRdb under 2016. The treatment or condition label here, explained by the study, means: allogeneic hematopoietic cell transplantation with graft depleted of TCRalphabeta T cells and CD19 B cells. Libraries came from PCR. Sequencing instrument: Illumina HiSeq 2500. TCR libraries were prepared with molecular barcoding, using unique molecular identifiers to normalize TCRbeta repertoire quantification. Using fastp at Q25 and MiXCR, TCRdb reprocessed the public reads and kept productive beta chains. Under each unique CDR3 protein, matching rows form one entry showing the most common genes and DNA. The sample records about 110,000 distinct CDR3 sequences, approximately 6.6% of which are singletons. Together, the top ten hold roughly 25% of the sample.

The sequencing here drew on PBMCs, mostly from graft donor cells, taken 360 days after TCRalphabeta/CD19-depleted stem cell transplant. These receptors all come from a male patient between 2 and 10 years old who had a stem cell transplant for acute lymphoblastic leukemia, so the T cells may come from the graft donor.

This chain connects TRBV9 to TRBJ2-3; maybe TRBD1 (5 bases). V gave up 4 bases and J gave up 2 bases, with 14 bases separating them. CDR3 length: 15 amino acids. The germline gives CDR1 SGDLS, CDR2 YYNGEE. CDR3 in amino acids: CASSFQWGHTDTQYF. The CDR3 bases are TGTGCCAGCAGCTTCCAGTGGGGCCACACAGATACGCAGTATTTT.

This clonotype has a count of ten or more. The rearrangement links TRBV7-9 to TRBJ1-1; D gene unclear. This CDR3 is 12 amino acids long. The germline V and J ends were trimmed by 5 bases and 7 bases, with 11 bases remaining between them. Germline loops: CDR1 SEHNR, CDR2 FQNEAQ (reference sequence). As DNA, the CDR3 is TGTGCCAGCAGCCCGCGACCAGTTGAAGCTTTCTTT. It translates to CASSPRPVEAFF.

This clonotype was picked up many times. The chain is built from TRBV5-6 and TRBJ1-3, with D unresolved. CDR3 length: 14 residues. Germline values: CDR1 SGHDT, CDR2 YYEEEE. V was shortened by 4 bases and J by 3 bases, with 11 bases between the two germline ends. The DNA of the CDR3 is TGTGCCAGCAGCCCGGATCTTTATGGAAACACCATATATTTT. It is translated as CASSPDLYGNTIYF.

This clonotype was counted at least ten times. The chain combines TRBV28 with TRBJ2-5; tentative D call: TRBD1 (6 bases). The CDR3 covers 15 residues. V was clipped by 3 bases and J by 5 bases, with 16 bases between them. Germline V lookup: CDR1 MDHEN, CDR2 SYDVKM. The CDR3 loop is CASSLDRDPWETQYF. CDR3 bases: TGTGCCAGCAGTTTGGACAGAGACCCATGGGAGACCCAGTACTTC.

This clonotype showed up many times. The chain uses TRBV25-1 and TRBJ2-3; 8 bases match TRBD2. The CDR3 loop spans 15 amino acids. Unmatched junction bases numbered 12, after V lost 4 bases and J lost 9 bases. CDR1 is MGHDK and CDR2 is SYGVNS in the germline V gene. The CDR3 here is CASSAGLAVRWTQYF. The DNA of the CDR3 is TGTGCCAGCAGTGCAGGACTAGCTGTAAGGTGGACGCAGTATTTT.

This clonotype has only a few counts. The chain combines TRBV20-1 with TRBJ2-5; a possible D gene is TRBD1 (6 bases). The CDR3 runs 15 residues. The V and J ends lost 3 bases and 2 bases respectively, with 16 bases between them. Germline CDR1 DFQATT, CDR2 SNEGSKA (reference sequence). Here the CDR3 reads CSASVWGQGQETQYF. CDR3 nucleotide sequence: TGCAGTGCTAGTGTGTGGGGGCAGGGACAAGAGACCCAGTACTTC.

This clonotype was seen at least ten times. A read error may produce the germline difference seen at one junction end. The rearrangement uses TRBV29-1 and TRBJ1-1, with TRBD1 identical over 10 bases. This CDR3 comprises 14 residues. The germline V gene has CDR1 SQVTM and CDR2 ANQGSEA. CDR3 sequence: CSYGTGDYNTEAIF. In DNA, the CDR3 is TGCAGCTATGGGACAGGGGATTACAACACTGAAGCTATCTTT. Full variable domain (outside the CDR3, taken from reference TRBV29-1 and TRBJ1-1): SAVISQKPSRDICQRGTSLTIQCQVDSQVTMMFWYRQQPGQSLTLIATANQGSEATYESGFVIDKFPISRPNLTFSTLTVSNMSPEDSSIYLCSYGTGDYNTEAIFGQGTRLTVV.

This clonotype has ten or more counts. This chain connects TRBV10-1 to TRBJ2-1; no clear D. CDR3 length equals 13 residues. Trimming removed 2 bases from V and 3 bases from J, with 5 bases in between. Per germline, CDR1 WNHNN and CDR2 SYGVQD (reference sequence). The CDR3 DNA reads TGCGCCAGCAGTGAGCAAAGCTACAATGAGCAGTTCTTC. This gives the protein CASSEQSYNEQFF.

This clonotype was counted many times. This sequence joins TRBV6-2 or TRBV6-3 and TRBJ2-1; the match to TRBD2 covers 8 bases. This CDR3 spans 16 amino acids. Germline CDR1 reads MNHEY; CDR2 reads SVGEGT. The trim removed 8 bases at V and 2 bases at J, leaving 11 bases unmatched. This CDR3 is CASGLEIAGPYNEQFF. The CDR3 DNA reads as TGTGCCAGCGGGCTTGAAATAGCGGGACCCTACAATGAGCAGTTCTTC.

This clonotype was observed at least ten times. This chain joins TRBV10-3 and TRBJ1-4; 9 bases map to TRBD1. Germline V gives CDR1 ENHRY, CDR2 SYGVKD. V shed 5 bases and J 0 bases; nucleotides not matched to a gene: 7. The CDR3 runs 17 residues. The CDR3 DNA reads as TGTGCCATCAGTAACCCGGGACAGGGAGCAACTAATGAAAAACTGTTTTTT. This sequence encodes CAISNPGQGATNEKLFF.

This clonotype was counted at least ten times. The rearrangement joins TRBV9 to TRBJ1-1; TRBD1 might be the D (6 bases). Germline V gene lookup returns CDR1 SGDLS and CDR2 YYNGEE. V was trimmed by 3 bases and J by 4 bases, leaving 16 bases between them. The CDR3 consists of 15 residues. This chain's CDR3 is CASSAHGGAVTEAFF. In DNA form, the CDR3 reads TGTGCCAGCAGCGCCCACGGGGGCGCGGTCACTGAAGCTTTCTTT.

This clonotype was picked up many times. The chain links TRBV6-1 to TRBJ2-1, with 7 bases that match TRBD1. The CDR3 loop spans 13 amino acids. V shed 5 bases, J shed 8 bases, and the junction held 6 bases outside the gene matches. Germline CDR1 MNHNS, CDR2 SASEGT. The CDR3: CASSTTGEHEQFF. CDR3 nucleotides: TGTGCCAGCAGTACCACAGGGGAGCATGAGCAGTTCTTC.

In its sample, this clonotype was seen once. This could be a read error, since a much larger clone is one nucleotide away. The CDR3 carries no conserved terminal phenylalanine or tryptophan, so it likely arises from a read error. This chain joins TRBV18 and TRBJ1-1; possibly TRBD1 for D (5 bases). Trimming stripped 1 base from V and 3 bases from J, with 21 bases between. This CDR3 region has 18 residues. Germline V gene sequence: CDR1 KGHSH, CDR2 LQKENI. The CDR3 here is CASSPRGVLPSVDTEAFL. CDR3 bases: TGTGCCAGCTCACCACGGGGCGTCTTACCATCTGTAGACACTGAAGCTTTCTTG.

This chain links TRBV10-3 with TRBJ2-7; 7 nucleotides line up with TRBD1. After removal of 0 bases from V and 4 bases from J, the junction contained 0 bases not matched to a gene. CDR1 and CDR2 (germline): ENHRY, SYGVKD. The CDR3 consists of 13 residues. CDR3 DNA: TGTGCCATCAGTGAGTCGGGACAGTACGAGCAGTACTTC. Its translation: CAISESGQYEQYF.

This clonotype was observed a few times. The CDR3 loop reads CASSVTGIEAFF. CDR3 coding DNA: TGTGCCAGCAGTGTCACAGGGATCGAAGCTTTCTTT. The gene calls are TRBV25-1 and TRBJ1-1; a weak D match, TRBD1 (6 bases). Looked up from germline, CDR1 is MGHDK and CDR2 is SYGVNS. V was cut by 4 bases and J by 8 bases, with 11 bases left in between. The CDR3 contains 12 residues.

At least ten counts were recorded for this clonotype. In DNA, the CDR3 is TGTGCCAGCAGTTTAAATCGCAGGGGAATCTATGGCTACACCTTC. Protein product: CASSLNRRGIYGYTF. J is TRBJ1-2 and V is TRBV28, with D possibly matching TRBD1 (6 bases). CDR1 and CDR2 from the germline V gene are MDHEN and SYDVKM. V gave up 2 bases and J gave up 4 bases, with 14 bases separating them. The length of the CDR3 is 15 residues.

In its sample, this clonotype was seen a few times. The V call is TRBV9, the J call TRBJ2-2; maybe TRBD2 (7 bases). CDR3 length: 16 amino acids. The V and J ends lost 4 bases and 6 bases respectively, with 19 bases between them. Per the germline V gene, CDR1 is SGDLS and CDR2 is YYNGEE. CDR3 in DNA: TGTGCCAGCAGCCCCCCCTTCGAGGGGGGGCCCGGGGAGCTGTTTTTT. Its translation: CASSPPFEGGPGELFF.

Ten or more counts support this clonotype. V gene TRBV20-1 combines with J gene TRBJ2-3; D is tentatively TRBD1 or TRBD2 (5 bases each). Germline V gene data show CDR1 as DFQATT and CDR2 as SNEGSKA (reference sequence). V was pared by 5 bases and J by 0 bases, with 12 bases between. This CDR3 has 14 residues. CDR3 sequence: CSAGDDFSTDTQYF. For the CDR3, the DNA is TGCAGTGCTGGGGACGATTTTAGCACAGATACGCAGTATTTT.

This clonotype was detected a few times. J is TRBJ2-5 and V is TRBV4-3; 7 bases align to TRBD2. CDR1 LGHNA and CDR2 YSLEER come from the germline V gene. Trimming at V came to 3 bases and at J to 5 bases, leaving 6 bases not matched to a gene. The CDR3 is 14 residues long. The CDR3 sequence is CASSQGGGRETQYF. The CDR3 region has the DNA TGCGCCAGCAGCCAGGGGGGGGGTAGGGAGACCCAGTACTTC.

This clonotype was picked up many times. This chain uses TRBV4-1 with TRBJ1-1; 7 bases fit TRBD1. CDR1 and CDR2 from the germline V gene are MGHRA and YSYEKL. The CDR3 is 17 amino acids. J gave up 0 bases and V 3 bases, and 10 bases lay outside the gene matches. The CDR3 protein is CASSQVTWDSMNTEAFF. CDR3 nucleotide sequence: TGCGCCAGCAGCCAGGTTACATGGGACAGTATGAACACTGAAGCTTTCTTT.

This clonotype was counted many times. The chain combines TRBV20-1 with TRBJ1-1; the D gene is possibly TRBD1 (6 bases). The CDR3 loop spans 12 amino acids. The germline V gene has CDR1 DFQATT and CDR2 SNEGSKA (reference sequence). V was trimmed by 5 bases and J by 4 bases, leaving 11 bases between them. CDR3 sequence reads: CSAPKGGTEAFF. In DNA form, the CDR3 reads TGCAGTGCTCCAAAGGGGGGCACTGAAGCTTTCTTT.

Many counts were recorded for this clonotype. The J gene is TRBJ2-2, the V gene TRBV27, with D possibly matching TRBD1 (5 bases). The CDR3 spans 16 residues. V lost 1 base and J lost 0, with 9 bases in between. Germline assignment: CDR1 MNHEY and CDR2 SMNVEV (reference sequence). For the CDR3, the DNA is TGTGCCAGCAGTTTATACAGGACCCCGAACACCGGGGAGCTGTTTTTT. This sequence encodes CASSLYRTPNTGELFF.

This clonotype was detected ten times or more. V and J are TRBV28 and TRBJ1-5, with D unclear. The CDR3 is 12 residues long. Germline CDR1 reads MDHEN; CDR2 reads SYDVKM. Between the trimmed V and J ends, which lost 2 bases and 3 bases, there was a span of 2 bases. CDR3 nucleotide sequence: TGTGCCAGCAGTTTACCCAATCAGCCCCAGCATTTT. Translating gives CASSLPNQPQHF.

The sample holds many counts of this clonotype. This chain connects TRBV9 to TRBJ2-3; D may match TRBD1 or TRBD2 (5 bases each). Looked up from germline, CDR1 is SGDLS and CDR2 is YYNGEE. V lost 4 bases and J lost 2, with 11 bases in between. The CDR3 runs 14 residues. The CDR3 sequence: CASSPGTHTDTQYF. The CDR3 DNA reads TGTGCCAGCAGCCCGGGGACGCACACAGATACGCAGTATTTT.

V and J are TRBV2 and TRBJ2-7, with D unclear. The CDR3 covers 10 residues. Germline V lookup: CDR1 SNHLY, CDR2 FYNNEI. The V and J ends lost 0 bases and 8 bases respectively, with 2 bases between them. The CDR3: CASSEAKQYF. The CDR3 DNA reads TGTGCCAGCAGTGAAGCCAAGCAGTACTTC.

This clonotype appeared many times. This rearrangement joins TRBV12-3 or TRBV12-4 to TRBJ2-2; a weak D match, TRBD1 (7 bases). The CDR3 totals 16 residues. Trimming stripped 5 bases from V and 5 bases from J, with 18 bases between. CDR3 coding DNA: TGTGCCAGCAGTGGAGGGGGCGCCGTATGGACCGGGGAGCTGTTTTTT. Translated, it gives CASSGGGAVWTGELFF.

This clonotype was found many times. This rearrangement joins TRBV15 to TRBJ2-2; 7 nucleotides agree with TRBD2. Trimming took 5 bases from V and 6 from J; bases not matched to a gene: 3. The germline V gene has CDR1 LNHNV and CDR2 YYDKDF (reference sequence). CDR3 length equals 13 residues. The CDR3 bases are TGTGCCACCAGCTGGGACTACCCCGGGGAGCTGTTTTTT. This sequence encodes CATSWDYPGELFF.